These 7 T cell receptor beta chains originate from one sample sequenced in a study of cytomegalovirus exposure and HLA in healthy donors. Produced via immunoSEQ multiplex PCR; TCRdb's table is partial and in-frame only. The table has about 250,000 clones, roughly nine tenths seen once. Source material: PBMCs. The receptors come from a man younger than 35 in good health and CMV-seropositive.

The chain links TRBV5-4 to TRBJ1-1; TRBD1 might be the D (5 bases). From germline, CDR1 is SGHNT and CDR2 YYREEE (reference sequence). The V gene lost 4 bases and the J gene lost 7 bases, with 14 bases spanning the gap. The CDR3 loop spans 13 amino acids. CDR3 DNA: TGTGCCAGCAGCCCAGGCGAGGGGCATGAAGCTTTCTTT. Its protein product is CASSPGEGHEAFF.

V gene TRBV4-1 combines with J gene TRBJ1-1; 7 bases line up with TRBD1. Germline lookup yields CDR1 MGHRA and CDR2 YSYEKL. The CDR3 sequence is 16 residues long. V shed 0 bases, J shed 3 bases, and the junction held 7 bases outside the gene matches. The CDR3 DNA is TGCGCCAGCAGCCAAGATAAGGGGGCAGGCGACACTGAAGCTTTCTTT. It codes for CASSQDKGAGDTEAFF.

With respect to this clone: Other DNA sequences in the same sample also yield this CDR3. The rearrangement joins TRBV30 to TRBJ1-3; no clear D. V lost 0 bases to trimming and J lost 4 bases, with 7 bases between them. CDR1 is GTSNPN and CDR2 is SVGIG in the germline V gene (reference sequence). The CDR3 is 13 amino acids. The CDR3 loop is CAWSVQGGNTIYF. The DNA of the CDR3 is TGTGCCTGGAGTGTACAAGGAGGAAACACCATATATTTT.

The genes are TRBV5-1 and TRBJ2-2; D is uncertain. This CDR3 spans 14 amino acids. The germline V gene has CDR1 SGHRS and CDR2 YFSETQ. Trimming removed 0 bases at V and 6 bases at J, with 9 bases between. The CDR3 DNA is TGCGCCAGCAGCTTGGCGTACGGCTCCGGGGAGCTGTTTTTT. This gives the protein CASSLAYGSGELFF. The variable domain in full, with the rest retrieved from reference TRBV5-1 and TRBJ2-2, is KAGVTQTPRYLIKTRGQQVTLSCSPISGHRSVSWYQQTPGQGLQFLFEYFSETQRNKGNFPGRFSGRQFSNSRSEMNVSTLELGDSALYLCASSLAYGSGELFFGEGSRLTVL.

This sequence joins TRBV28 and TRBJ2-7, with a tentative D call TRBD1 (5 bases). The CDR3 sequence is 11 residues long. Trimming removed 5 bases from V and 12 bases from J, with 14 bases in between. From germline, CDR1 is MDHEN and CDR2 SYDVKM. CDR3 nucleotides: TGTGCCAGCAGTGCCGCAGGGTCCGGGTACTTC. This translates into CASSAAGSGYF.

The V call is TRBV7-9, the J call TRBJ2-3; perhaps TRBD2 as D (5 bases). Looked up from germline, CDR1 is SEHNR and CDR2 is FQNEAQ (reference sequence). This CDR3 comprises 12 residues. V gave up 4 bases and J gave up 6 bases, with 8 bases separating them. This chain's CDR3 is CASSSIADTQYF. Written as DNA, the CDR3 is TGTGCCAGCAGCTCGATAGCGGATACGCAGTATTTT. Combining the CDR3 with reference TRBV7-9 and TRBJ2-3 gives the whole variable domain DTGVSQNPRHKITKRGQNVTFRCDPISEHNRLYWYRQTLGQGPEFLTYFQNEAQLEKSRLLSDRFSAERPKGSFSTLEIQRTEQGDSAMYLCASSSIADTQYFGPGTRLTVL.

The gene calls are TRBV28 and TRBJ2-5, with 7 positions matching TRBD1. V lost 0 bases to trimming and J lost 1 base; unmatched junction nucleotides: 5. The CDR3 has 16 amino acids. Germline V gene data show CDR1 as MDHEN and CDR2 as SYDVKM. The CDR3 nucleotides are TGTGCCAGCAGTTTATGGAGGGGACAGCTCCAAGAGACCCAGTACTTC. It encodes CASSLWRGQLQETQYF.